Detailed here is one T cell receptor (beta chain). The antigen remains undetermined. This clone may be a read error of a much larger clone one base away. A read error is likely, as this CDR3 ends without the conserved phenylalanine or tryptophan. CDR1 is SNHLY and CDR2 is FYNNEI in the germline V gene. Trimming cost V 0 bases and J 4 bases, with 9 bases left between them. This CDR3 is 14 amino acids long. The data stem from a study of CD8+CD57+ T cells in acquired aplastic anemia. The overall study: Sorting CD4+ and CD8+ cells gave DNA averaging approximately 3 ug. Findings and limits, study-wide: Around 27 was the count of CD8+ CDR3 sequences that patients shared with controls.

Using genomic DNA as the template, TCR beta VDJ and CDR3 profiling was carried out. Each CDR3 protein gets one entry after TCRdb re-called the reads with MiXCR. The sample holds roughly 200,000 distinct CDR3 sequences; 50% to 65% are singletons and the top ten take approximately 40%. Selection for sequencing was limited to patients who had shown CD8+CD57+ cell expansion by flow cytometry. The V and J genes are TRBV2 and TRBJ1-2; no reliable D call. The sample consisted of sorted CD4+, CD8+, or CD8+CD57+ T cells (not recorded which) from PBMCs. This clonotype was sampled from a human donor with aplastic anemia. The CDR3 region is CASSEAWGTYGYTS. In nucleotides, the CDR3 is TGTGCCAGCAGTGAAGCGTGGGGAACCTATGGCTACACCTCC.